This passage covers 31 T cell receptor beta chains from one sample sequenced in a study of neurological immune-mediated disorders. One entry per CDR3 protein results from TCRdb running MiXCR on the 5' RACE reads. The sample records about 29,000 distinct CDR3 sequences, 9% to 14% being singletons. Sequencing was performed on PBMCs. The receptors were gathered from a woman aged 55-69 years in good health.

Ten or more counts support this clonotype. The chain recombines TRBV3-1 with TRBJ2-3, with 7 bases aligning to TRBD2. The CDR3 spans 16 residues. After removal of 1 base from V and 6 bases from J, the junction contained 10 bases not matched to a gene. The germline gives CDR1 LGHDT, CDR2 YNNKEL (reference sequence). The CDR3 DNA is TGTGCCAGCAGCCAAGTTAGCAGCGGGGTATCGGATACGCAGTATTTT. Translated: CASSQVSSGVSDTQYF.

In its sample, this clonotype was seen many times. DNA of the CDR3: TGTGCCAGCAGCTCGGACGGATACAATCAGCCCCAGCATTTT. Protein product: CASSSDGYNQPQHF. The V call is TRBV7-8, the J call TRBJ1-5; D ambiguous. Germline CDR1 SGHVS, CDR2 FQNEAQ. Trimming left V 4 bases short and J 3 bases short, with 10 bases between. The CDR3 covers 14 residues.

A remark on this clonotype: The junction departs from the called germline gene at one end, perhaps through a read error. The chain uses TRBV12-3 or TRBV12-4 and TRBJ1-4; 12 bases are a match to TRBD1. The CDR3 sequence is 14 residues long. CDR3 DNA sequence: TGTGCCAGGAGGGGGGACAGGGGGCATGAAAAACTGATTTTT. Residues: CARRGDRGHEKLIF.

This clonotype was seen many times. CDR3 in amino acids: CASSPAGAGANYGYTF. In DNA form, the CDR3 reads TGTGCCAGCAGTCCGGCAGGGGCGGGAGCTAACTATGGCTACACCTTC. The chain has TRBV2 and TRBJ1-2, with D perhaps matching TRBD1 (6 bases). The CDR3 runs to 16 residues. With 5 bases removed from V and 0 bases from J, the gap between germline ends came to 16 bases. The germline gives CDR1 SNHLY, CDR2 FYNNEI.

The sample holds many counts of this clonotype. The CDR3 is CASGFAPAGNQPQHF. In nucleotides, the CDR3 is TGTGCTAGTGGTTTCGCCCCCGCTGGCAATCAGCCCCAGCATTTT. This chain joins TRBV12-5 and TRBJ1-5; D call uncertain. Germline assignment: CDR1 LGHNT and CDR2 FRNRAP. V was pared by 3 bases and J by 2 bases, with 11 bases between. The CDR3 runs 15 residues.

Ten or more counts support this clonotype. The chain uses TRBV7-2 and TRBJ2-5; 9 bases are shared with TRBD1. CDR3 length: 14 amino acids. CDR1 is SGHTA, CDR2 FQGNSA, per germline. J was trimmed by 6 bases and V by 5 bases; bases with no gene match: 7. For the CDR3, the DNA is TGTGCCAGCAGCCCTAGGACAGGGGAGAAGACCCAGTACTTC. Its translation is CASSPRTGEKTQYF.

This clonotype came up many times. The rearrangement uses TRBV5-1 and TRBJ1-1, with TRBD1 matching over 7 bases. The length of the CDR3 is 18 residues. Unmatched junction bases numbered 12, after V lost 1 base and J lost 0 bases. Germline CDR1 reads SGHRS; CDR2 reads YFSETQ. CDR3 DNA sequence: TGCGCCAGCAGCTTGAAAGGGGGCCTTTTGTTTATGAACACTGAAGCTTTCTTT. As protein: CASSLKGGLLFMNTEAFF.

This clonotype occurred many times. V usage is TRBV18 and J usage is TRBJ2-5; D is ambiguous. The germline V gene has CDR1 KGHSH and CDR2 LQKENI. Trimming stripped 3 bases from V and 0 bases from J, with 5 bases between. The CDR3 sequence is 13 residues long. The CDR3 DNA reads TGTGCCAGCTCACCCCCTAACCAAGAGACCCAGTACTTC. Its translation is CASSPPNQETQYF.

This clonotype was picked up a small number of times. The chain links TRBV2 to TRBJ2-1; possible D gene TRBD2, 7 bases. Trimming pared 0 bases from V and 4 bases from J, leaving 10 bases between. The germline CDR1 and CDR2 sequences are SNHLY and FYNNEI. The CDR3 contains 15 residues. The CDR3 DNA sequence: TGTGCCAGCAGTGAAGCGGGGGGGCCTTACAATGAGCAGTTCTTC. Protein: CASSEAGGPYNEQFF.

Remarks on this clonotype: A junction end diverges from the germline sequence, so it may reflect a read error. The chain recombines TRBV7-2 with TRBJ1-4, with D uncertain. In germline, CDR1 is SGHTA, CDR2 FQGNSA. The CDR3 spans 13 residues. This chain's CDR3 is CASSPGRNEKLLF. The CDR3 nucleotides read TGTGCGAGCAGCCCCGGACGTAATGAAAAACTGCTTTTT.

This clonotype was recorded at least ten times. The V call is TRBV7-9, the J call TRBJ1-6; D call uncertain. CDR3 size: 11 residues. Germline CDR1 SEHNR, CDR2 FQNEAQ (reference sequence). Trimming left V 0 bases short and J 12 bases short, with 3 bases between. CDR3 sequence reads: CASSLAQPLHF. For the CDR3, the DNA is TGTGCCAGCAGCTTAGCACAACCCCTCCACTTT.

As to this clonotype: At one end the junction does not follow the germline gene, possibly because of a read error. The chain employs TRBV3-1 and TRBJ1-2, with 7 bases identical to TRBD1. CDR3 length: 14 amino acids. Germline V gene sequence: CDR1 LGHDT, CDR2 YNNKEL (reference sequence). CDR3 amino acids: CSSSQVSAGGGYTF. CDR3 sequence (DNA): TGTTCCAGCAGCCAAGTCAGTGCAGGGGGTGGCTACACCTTC.

Ten or more counts support this clonotype. The chain employs TRBV12-3 or TRBV12-4 and TRBJ2-5; D not certain. The CDR3 is made up of 11 amino acids. Trimming stripped 6 bases from V and 7 bases from J, with 9 bases between. CDR3 sequence: CASSQLGTQYF. CDR3 DNA sequence: TGTGCCAGCAGCCAACTCGGGACCCAGTACTTC.

This clonotype was recorded many times. J is TRBJ1-6 and V is TRBV27, with D possibly being TRBD1 (5 bases). Germline V lookup: CDR1 MNHEY, CDR2 SMNVEV (reference sequence). Trimming cost V 6 bases and J 0 bases, with 15 bases left between them. The CDR3 has 17 amino acids. CDR3 residues: CASSRAAGSSYNSPLHF. The CDR3 nucleotides read TGTGCCAGCAGCAGGGCGGCAGGGAGCTCCTATAATTCACCCCTCCACTTT.

This clonotype was detected many times. The chain uses TRBV12-3 or TRBV12-4 and TRBJ1-5, with TRBD1 matching 8 bases. CDR3 length: 14 residues. V gave up 5 bases and J gave up 7 bases; unmatched junction bases: 7. The CDR3 DNA is TGTGCCAGCAGTCCAGGGGGCGCTTCCCAGCCCCAGCATTTT. It translates to CASSPGGASQPQHF.

This clonotype was picked up many times. The chain combines TRBV9 with TRBJ2-6; D is unclear. This CDR3 region has 15 residues. Germline assignment: CDR1 SGDLS and CDR2 YYNGEE. Trimming left V 0 bases short and J 4 bases short, with 8 bases between. The CDR3 region is CASSVVGSGANVLTF. CDR3 nucleotides: TGTGCCAGCAGCGTAGTGGGATCAGGGGCCAACGTCCTGACTTTC.

This clonotype was seen at least ten times. This chain uses TRBV6-2 or TRBV6-3 with TRBJ2-2, with TRBD2 matching 15 bases. V lost 6 bases and J lost 5; bases outside the gene matches: 7. Germline V gene sequence: CDR1 MNHEY, CDR2 SVGEGT. The CDR3 sequence is 17 residues long. This CDR3 is CASSWTSGGARTGELFF. The CDR3 bases are TGTGCCAGCAGCTGGACTAGCGGGGGGGCTCGTACCGGGGAGCTGTTTTTT.

This clonotype was counted many times. This chain joins TRBV5-1 and TRBJ1-1; D is unresolved. The CDR3 totals 13 residues. Trimming cost V 0 bases and J 5 bases, with 8 bases left between them. Germline V gene data show CDR1 as SGHRS and CDR2 as YFSETQ. The CDR3 loop reads CASSLAGRTEAFF. The DNA of the CDR3 is TGCGCCAGCAGCTTGGCGGGGAGGACTGAAGCTTTCTTT.

This clonotype has only a few counts. The V and J genes are TRBV9 and TRBJ2-1; possible D gene TRBD1, 7 bases. CDR1 and CDR2 (germline): SGDLS, YYNGEE. Trimming cost V 4 bases and J 2 bases, with 19 bases left between them. The CDR3 is made up of 17 amino acids. The CDR3 region has the DNA TGTGCCAGCAGCTCAAGCGGAGGGACAGTCGCCTACAATGAGCAGTTCTTC. This codes for CASSSSGGTVAYNEQFF.

This clonotype has a count of ten or more. This chain links TRBV7-8 with TRBJ2-7; TRBD1 matches 8 bases. The CDR3 sequence is 14 residues long. Germline assignment: CDR1 SGHVS and CDR2 FQNEAQ. J gave up 2 bases and V 5 bases, and 5 bases lay outside the gene matches. DNA for the CDR3: TGTGCCAGCAGCCAGGGGGCAGGCCCCTACGAGCAGTACTTC. It is translated as CASSQGAGPYEQYF.

This clonotype has at least ten counts. This sequence joins TRBV7-7 and TRBJ2-5; D not resolved. Germline V gene data show CDR1 as SSHAT and CDR2 as FNYEAQ (reference sequence). V was trimmed by 5 bases and J by 0 bases, leaving 10 bases between them. The CDR3 length is 14 residues. CDR3 nucleotide sequence: TGTGCCAGCAGCCCCACCAGTTACCAAGAGACCCAGTACTTC. It encodes CASSPTSYQETQYF.

In its sample, this clonotype was seen a few times. The genes are TRBV12-3 or TRBV12-4 and TRBJ1-2; 9 bases map to TRBD1. Germline trimming cut 7 bases from V and 3 bases from J; bases unmatched to any gene: 3. This CDR3 is 13 amino acids long. The CDR3 nucleotides read TGTGCCAGCAAAGGACAGGGGCACTATGGCTACACCTTC. This encodes CASKGQGHYGYTF.

This clonotype was counted ten times or more. The J gene is TRBJ2-3, the V gene TRBV12-3 or TRBV12-4; TRBD2 is a possible D gene (5 bases). Trimming stripped 7 bases from V and 0 bases from J, with 8 bases between. The CDR3 is made up of 13 amino acids. CDR3 region: CASKRVSTDTQYF. The CDR3 coding sequence is TGTGCCAGCAAGAGGGTTAGCACAGATACGCAGTATTTT.

In its sample, this clonotype was seen many times. The junction does not match germline at one end; this may be a read error. In DNA form, the CDR3 reads TGCAGTGCCAGAGGAGCCAGCTACGAGCAGTACTTC. It is translated as CSARGASYEQYF. The V call is TRBV20-1, the J call TRBJ2-7, with unresolved D. The CDR3 consists of 12 residues. From germline, CDR1 is DFQATT and CDR2 SNEGSKA (reference sequence).

This clonotype was observed at least ten times. The CDR3 sequence is CASSPVGTGLNQPQHF. CDR3 sequence (DNA): TGTGCCAGCAGTCCAGTGGGGACAGGGCTTAATCAGCCCCAGCATTTT. The V and J genes are TRBV7-9 and TRBJ1-5; 9 bases are shared with TRBD1. With V trimmed by 6 bases and J by 4 bases, 10 bases remained unmatched. The CDR3 is made up of 16 amino acids. Germline CDR1 reads SEHNR; CDR2 reads FQNEAQ (reference sequence).

The rearrangement links TRBV6-5 to TRBJ1-5; D is undetermined. The CDR3 runs 19 residues. Looked up from germline, CDR1 is MNHEY and CDR2 is SVGAGI. Trimming removed 0 bases from V and 3 bases from J, with 21 bases in between. The CDR3 loop reads CASSYSAPGTLRDNQPQHF. The CDR3 DNA reads TGTGCCAGCAGTTACTCGGCGCCCGGCACCCTCCGGGACAATCAGCCCCAGCATTTT.

This clonotype has at least ten counts. The genes are TRBV7-9 and TRBJ2-1; the D is unclear. The CDR3 is 13 amino acids. Trimming took 5 bases from V and 3 from J, leaving 8 bases between them. Germline V gives CDR1 SEHNR, CDR2 FQNEAQ (reference sequence). The DNA of the CDR3 is TGTGCCAGCAGCACTGGCCACTACAATGAGCAGTTCTTC. Residues: CASSTGHYNEQFF.

This clonotype was detected many times. This chain joins TRBV5-1 and TRBJ1-2; D not certain. This CDR3 is built from 12 residues. Trimming left V 3 bases short and J 11 bases short, with 14 bases between. Germline V gene sequence: CDR1 SGHRS, CDR2 YFSETQ. CDR3 coding DNA: TGCGCCAGCAGCTCTGACATGCGGAGGTACACCTTC. Translated, it gives CASSSDMRRYTF.

This clonotype occurred many times. The chain uses TRBV29-1 and TRBJ1-1, with 8 bases that match TRBD1. CDR3 length equals 13 residues. Germline V gene data show CDR1 as SQVTM and CDR2 as ANQGSEA. With 5 bases clipped from V and 5 bases from J, the junction kept 7 bases outside the gene matches. The CDR3 region has the DNA TGCAGCGTTCAATGGGACAGGAGAACTGAAGCTTTCTTT. Translation: CSVQWDRRTEAFF.

The table lists this clonotype with many counts. CDR3 region: CASSGRTGHYEQYF. CDR3 sequence (DNA): TGCGCCAGCAGCGGGCGGACGGGCCACTACGAGCAGTACTTC. The rearrangement uses TRBV5-1 and TRBJ2-7, with D uncertain. The CDR3 spans 14 residues. Germline lookup yields CDR1 SGHRS and CDR2 YFSETQ. V was cut by 4 bases and J by 3 bases, with 14 bases left in between.

The table lists this clonotype with many counts. CDR3 in amino acids: CASSLALNNGKNIQYF. The CDR3 DNA reads TGTGCCAGCAGCTTAGCTCTTAATAACGGGAAAAACATTCAGTACTTC. The genes are TRBV7-9 and TRBJ2-4; the D is unclear. The V gene's germline CDR1 is SEHNR and CDR2 FQNEAQ (reference sequence). This CDR3 has 16 residues. Trimming cost V 0 bases and J 4 bases, with 13 bases left between them.